The 20 T cell receptor beta chains below all came from one sample that was sequenced in a study of blood T cell repertoires in COVID-19. Sequencing was performed with immunoSEQ multiplex PCR; in TCRdb, only in-frame clones are kept and a portion is missing. The repertoire holds about 150,000 clones, with about 86% as singletons. Input material: peripheral blood. The receptors stem from a man aged 65-85 years with acute or convalescent COVID-19.

This chain connects TRBV20-1 to TRBJ1-2; D is undetermined. This CDR3 comprises 11 residues. V dropped 3 bases and J dropped 8 bases, with 10 bases sitting between them. The V gene's germline CDR1 is DFQATT and CDR2 SNEGSKA (reference sequence). CDR3 nucleotide sequence: TGCAGTGCTAGTGAAGGCGGGGGCTACACCTTC. It codes for CSASEGGGYTF.

The chain carries TRBV7-2 and TRBJ2-1; 13 positions match TRBD2. The CDR3 contains 17 residues. Germline assignment: CDR1 SGHTA and CDR2 FQGNSA. J gave up 0 bases and V 4 bases, and 3 bases lay outside the gene matches. CDR3 loop: CASSSTSGRSSYNEQFF. CDR3 bases: TGTGCCAGCAGCTCGACTAGCGGGAGGAGCTCCTACAATGAGCAGTTCTTC.

The chain combines TRBV5-1 with TRBJ2-3, with 8 positions matching TRBD1. The CDR3 extends over 16 amino acids. Germline V gene data show CDR1 as SGHRS and CDR2 as YFSETQ. V lost 3 bases and J lost 6; bases outside the gene matches: 12. CDR3 amino acids: CASSSQGDLALDTQYF. The DNA of the CDR3 is TGCGCCAGCAGCTCACAGGGGGATTTAGCTTTGGATACGCAGTATTTT.

This clone appeared a single time. The chain uses TRBV11-2 and TRBJ2-5, with D possibly being TRBD1 (5 bases). Germline-derived CDR1 and CDR2 are SGHAT and FQNNGV. CDR3 length: 16 residues. Trimming took 5 bases from V and 2 from J, leaving 18 bases between them. CDR3 protein: CASSPRGTTTQETQYF. In DNA, the CDR3 is TGTGCCAGCAGCCCTAGGGGAACTACGACTCAAGAGACCCAGTACTTC.

This clone was detected only a few times. V usage is TRBV5-1 and J usage is TRBJ2-7; 7 nucleotides align to TRBD1. This CDR3 is built from 14 residues. Germline CDR1 and CDR2: SGHRS and YFSETQ. With 4 bases clipped from V and 3 bases from J, the junction kept 7 bases outside the gene matches. The CDR3 reads CASSTGQTRYEQYF. CDR3 nucleotide sequence: TGCGCCAGCAGCACGGGACAGACCCGCTACGAGCAGTACTTC.

This clone showed up just a few times. This rearrangement joins TRBV5-1 to TRBJ1-1; D is undetermined. The CDR3 covers 14 residues. Germline V gene lookup returns CDR1 SGHRS and CDR2 YFSETQ. V was shortened by 4 bases and J by 4 bases, with 14 bases between the two germline ends. The chain's CDR3 is CASSPAAHRTEAFF. In nucleotides, the CDR3 is TGCGCCAGCAGCCCCGCGGCCCACCGCACTGAAGCTTTCTTT. The complete variable domain, with remaining parts taken from reference TRBV5-1 and TRBJ1-1, reads KAGVTQTPRYLIKTRGQQVTLSCSPISGHRSVSWYQQTPGQGLQFLFEYFSETQRNKGNFPGRFSGRQFSNSRSEMNVSTLELGDSALYLCASSPAAHRTEAFFGQGTRLTVV.

This clone turned up a few times. The chain recombines TRBV27 with TRBJ1-2, with 7 bases matching TRBD1. The germline gives CDR1 MNHEY, CDR2 SMNVEV (reference sequence). After removal of 11 bases from V and 7 bases from J, the junction contained 10 bases not matched to a gene. The CDR3 totals 12 residues. The CDR3 here is CAFLARGLGYTF. CDR3 coding DNA: TGTGCCTTCCTAGCTAGGGGGCTTGGCTACACCTTC.

Only one count was recorded for this clone. This chain joins TRBV7-2 and TRBJ2-7; D call uncertain. CDR3 size: 12 residues. V lost 2 bases, J lost 4 bases, and 6 bases lay in between. Germline V gene lookup returns CDR1 SGHTA and CDR2 FQGNSA. The CDR3 region is CASSLRGYEQYF. In DNA form, the CDR3 reads TGTGCCAGCAGCTTAAGAGGATACGAGCAGTACTTC.

The chain employs TRBV7-2 and TRBJ2-1; 14 bases fit TRBD2. V trimming: 5 bases; J trimming: 7 bases; junction bases outside the gene matches: 7. Germline values: CDR1 SGHTA, CDR2 FQGNSA. CDR3 size: 16 residues. CDR3 sequence: CASSPRLAGGSNEQFF. CDR3 nucleotide sequence: TGTGCCAGCAGCCCCCGACTAGCGGGAGGGAGTAATGAGCAGTTCTTC.

The chain couples TRBV9 to TRBJ2-3; 8 bases fit TRBD2. Germline V gives CDR1 SGDLS, CDR2 YYNGEE. The V gene end was trimmed by 0 bases and the J gene end by 3 bases; junction bases not matched to a gene: 6. CDR3 length: 16 residues. DNA of the CDR3: TGTGCCAGCAGCGTAGGGCCAGCGGGAGTGACAGATACGCAGTATTTT. It translates to CASSVGPAGVTDTQYF.

J is TRBJ1-5 and V is TRBV19, with D possibly being TRBD1 (5 bases). Trimming left V 4 bases short and J 0 bases short, with 13 bases between. This CDR3 is 16 amino acids long. Germline V gene sequence: CDR1 LNHDA, CDR2 SQIVND (reference sequence). In DNA, the CDR3 is TGTGCCAGTAGTACGGGCCGGGGGGATAGCAATCAGCCCCAGCATTTT. Its protein is CASSTGRGDSNQPQHF.

This chain connects TRBV3-1 (or the pseudogene TRBV3-2) to TRBJ2-4, with D perhaps TRBD1 (6 bases). Between the trimmed V and J ends, which lost 2 bases and 0 bases, there was a span of 14 bases. This CDR3 is 17 amino acids long. The germline CDR1 and CDR2 sequences are LGHDT and YNNKEL (reference sequence). In DNA, the CDR3 is TGTGCCAGCAGCCAACACACAGGGATACTAGCCAAAAACATTCAGTACTTC. This sequence encodes CASSQHTGILAKNIQYF.

This chain links TRBV4-2 with TRBJ2-1; 11 bases agree with TRBD2. The CDR3 is 17 amino acids. Germline loops: CDR1 LGHNA, CDR2 YNFKEQ. V lost 1 base and J lost 6; bases outside the gene matches: 8. The CDR3 DNA sequence: TGTGCCAGCAGCCAAGGGACTAGCGGGCCCCCGGGCAATGAGCAGTTCTTC. As protein: CASSQGTSGPPGNEQFF.

A word on this clone: It is unclear where the CDR3 begins or ends on the DNA, so no DNA is shown, and the CDR3 is as TCRdb lists it. The rearrangement uses TRBV27 and TRBJ1-2; no DNA check was done on the table's D call, TRBD1. Looked up from germline, CDR1 is MNHEY and CDR2 is SMNVEV (reference sequence). Ends included, the CDR3 has 15 residues. The CDR3 loop is CASSSGQGGAYGYTF.

V is TRBV5-8 and J is TRBJ2-7; possible D gene TRBD2, 5 bases. This CDR3 is 13 amino acids long. Trimming stripped 9 bases from V and 5 bases from J, with 18 bases between. Germline values: CDR1 SGHTS, CDR2 YDEGEE. The CDR3: CATKQRGIHEQYF. CDR3 nucleotides: TGTGCCACCAAGCAAAGAGGGATCCACGAGCAGTACTTC.

The rearrangement links TRBV6-5 to TRBJ2-3; TRBD2 might be the D (6 bases). CDR1 and CDR2 from the germline V gene are MNHEY and SVGAGI. The CDR3 extends over 13 amino acids. V was shortened by 0 bases and J by 8 bases, with 9 bases between the two germline ends. CDR3 sequence (DNA): TGTGCCAGCAGTTACTCGTCCGGGGGTACGCAGTATTTT. The encoded protein is CASSYSSGGTQYF.

This chain joins TRBV28 and TRBJ2-1, with 11 bases that match TRBD2. The CDR3 has 16 residues. Germline loops: CDR1 MDHEN, CDR2 SYDVKM. J gave up 4 bases and V 4 bases, and 6 bases lay outside the gene matches. The CDR3 region is CASSSPPSGRYNEQFF. Here the CDR3 DNA reads TGTGCCAGCAGTTCCCCCCCTAGCGGGAGGTACAATGAGCAGTTCTTC. Full variable domain (outside the CDR3, taken from reference TRBV28 and TRBJ2-1): DVKVTQSSRYLVKRTGEKVFLECVQDMDHENMFWYRQDPGLGLRLIYFSYDVKMKEKGDIPEGYSVSREKKERFSLILESASTNQTSMYLCASSSPPSGRYNEQFFGPGTRLTVL.

This clone was recorded once. This chain connects TRBV5-6 to TRBJ2-7, with 8 bases fitting TRBD1. The CDR3 is made up of 14 amino acids. CDR1 and CDR2 from the germline V gene are SGHDT and YYEEEE. The V and J ends lost 4 bases and 6 bases, in that order; junction bases with no gene match: 9. The CDR3 DNA sequence: TGTGCCAGCAGCATGACAGGGGAATTGCTCGAGCAGTACTTC. Residues: CASSMTGELLEQYF.

V gene TRBV28 combines with J gene TRBJ2-1; TRBD1 agrees at 9 bases. The J segment lost 9 bases and the V segment lost 5 bases, leaving 17 bases of the junction unmatched. Germline CDR1 reads MDHEN; CDR2 reads SYDVKM. This CDR3 is 17 amino acids long. This chain's CDR3 is CASSGPGQGSRLGEQFF. The CDR3 DNA sequence: TGTGCCAGCAGTGGACCGGGACAGGGCTCCCGACTTGGTGAGCAGTTCTTC. The whole variable domain, filled in from reference TRBV28 and TRBJ2-1, reads DVKVTQSSRYLVKRTGEKVFLECVQDMDHENMFWYRQDPGLGLRLIYFSYDVKMKEKGDIPEGYSVSREKKERFSLILESASTNQTSMYLCASSGPGQGSRLGEQFFGPGTRLTVL.

This chain links TRBV28 with TRBJ2-6; D is perhaps TRBD1 (5 bases). CDR3 length: 16 amino acids. Germline lookup yields CDR1 MDHEN and CDR2 SYDVKM. V lost 4 bases and J lost 3, with 13 bases in between. The CDR3 is CASSWGISGGANVLTF. The CDR3 DNA sequence: TGTGCCAGCAGTTGGGGCATTTCGGGTGGGGCCAACGTCCTGACTTTC.